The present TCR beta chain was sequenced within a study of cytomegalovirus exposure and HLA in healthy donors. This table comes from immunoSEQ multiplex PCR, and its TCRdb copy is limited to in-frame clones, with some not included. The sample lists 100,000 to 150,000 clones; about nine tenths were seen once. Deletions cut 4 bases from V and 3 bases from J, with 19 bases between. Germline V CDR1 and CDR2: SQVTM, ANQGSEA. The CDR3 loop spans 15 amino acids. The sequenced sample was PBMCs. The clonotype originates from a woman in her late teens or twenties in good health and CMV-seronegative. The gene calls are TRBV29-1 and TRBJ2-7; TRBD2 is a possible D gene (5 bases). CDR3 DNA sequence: TGCAGCGTTGCGGGGTCTTCCCCTGCTCTCTACGAGCAGTACTTC. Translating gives CSVAGSSPALYEQYF.